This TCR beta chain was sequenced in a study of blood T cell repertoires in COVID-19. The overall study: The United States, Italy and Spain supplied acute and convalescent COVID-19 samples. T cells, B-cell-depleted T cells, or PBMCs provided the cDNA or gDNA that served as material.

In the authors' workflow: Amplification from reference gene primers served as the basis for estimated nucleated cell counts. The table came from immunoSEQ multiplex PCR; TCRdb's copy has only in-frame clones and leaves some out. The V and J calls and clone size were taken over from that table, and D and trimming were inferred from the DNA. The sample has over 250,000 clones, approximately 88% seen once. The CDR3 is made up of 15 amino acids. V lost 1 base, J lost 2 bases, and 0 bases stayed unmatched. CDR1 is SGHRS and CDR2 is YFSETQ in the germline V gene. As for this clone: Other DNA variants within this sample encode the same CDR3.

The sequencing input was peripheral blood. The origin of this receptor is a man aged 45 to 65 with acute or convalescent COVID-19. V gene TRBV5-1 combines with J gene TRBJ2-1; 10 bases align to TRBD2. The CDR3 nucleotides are TGCGCCAGCAGCTTGACTAGCGGGGCCTACAATGAGCAGTTCTTC. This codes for CASSLTSGAYNEQFF.